The 18 T cell receptor beta chains given below trace back to one sample, sequenced in a study of cytomegalovirus exposure and HLA in healthy donors. Primers: 60 Vbeta forward and 13 Jbeta reverse. Assay: immunoSEQ multiplex PCR; the TCRdb copy retains only in-frame clones and omits some. This repertoire shows under 200,000 clones, around 75% found once; its top ten account for around 3%. The sequenced sample was PBMCs. The receptors originated from a woman between 45 and 60 years old in good health and CMV-seropositive.

A single count supports this clone. The chain combines TRBV19 with TRBJ1-5; a weak D match, TRBD1 (5 bases). The CDR3 contains 17 residues. Per germline, CDR1 LNHDA and CDR2 SQIVND (reference sequence). Trimming cost V 3 bases and J 0 bases, with 15 bases left between them. The CDR3 sequence is CASSIRVPAGSNQPQHF. CDR3 nucleotides: TGTGCCAGTAGTATCAGGGTCCCTGCCGGTAGCAATCAGCCCCAGCATTTT.

This chain connects TRBV5-1 to TRBJ2-5; tentative D call: TRBD2 (5 bases). CDR1 is SGHRS and CDR2 is YFSETQ in the germline V gene. This CDR3 comprises 14 residues. Trimming pared 1 base from V and 1 base from J, leaving 8 bases between. CDR3 nucleotides: TGCGCCAGCAGCTTGATGAGCGGCCAAGAGACCCAGTACTTC. It specifies CASSLMSGQETQYF.

This clone has a handful of counts. The chain uses TRBV30 and TRBJ1-1; TRBD1 agrees at 9 bases. The germline gives CDR1 GTSNPN, CDR2 SVGIG (reference sequence). The junction had 5 bases not matched to a gene; V was cut back by 0 bases and J by 9 bases. The CDR3 has 13 residues. CDR3 nucleotides: TGTGCCTGGAGTGTACTTGACAGGGGGAAAGCTTTCTTT. This codes for CAWSVLDRGKAFF.

The gene calls are TRBV7-6 and TRBJ2-7; D is unresolved. The CDR3 consists of 13 residues. CDR1 is SGHVS and CDR2 is FNYEAQ in the germline V gene. V was shortened by 2 bases and J by 0 bases, with 5 bases between the two germline ends. CDR3 in amino acids: CASSLHSSYEQYF. For the CDR3, the DNA is TGTGCCAGCAGCTTACACAGCTCCTACGAGCAGTACTTC.

This chain joins TRBV11-3 and TRBJ2-3; D is uncertain. Germline V gene sequence: CDR1 SGHNT, CDR2 YENEEA. Trimming shortened V by 1 base and J by 0 bases, and 11 bases separated the two germline ends. This CDR3 contains 16 residues. CDR3 in DNA: TGTGCCAGCAGCTTAGGTCGAGATTCTAGCACAGATACGCAGTATTTT. Amino acid sequence: CASSLGRDSSTDTQYF.

As for this clone: One junction end disagrees with the germline gene, perhaps due to a read error. The genes are TRBV4-1 and TRBJ1-6; TRBD1 matches 7 bases. The germline CDR1 and CDR2 sequences are MGHRA and YSYEKL. The CDR3 has 10 residues. In DNA form, the CDR3 reads TGCGCCAGCAGCCCCCCGACAGGGAACTTT. Translated, it gives CASSPPTGNF.

The chain combines TRBV28 with TRBJ2-5; a possible D gene is TRBD2 (6 bases). The CDR3 contains 17 residues. The germline gives CDR1 MDHEN, CDR2 SYDVKM. Trimming took off 2 bases at V and 5 bases at J, with 21 bases between the two ends. Here the CDR3 reads CASSLSLFGGSFETQYF. As DNA, the CDR3 is TGTGCCAGCAGTTTAAGTCTCTTTGGGGGGAGCTTCGAGACCCAGTACTTC.

The genes are TRBV4-1 and TRBJ2-2; D is possibly TRBD2 (6 bases). Germline V gene lookup returns CDR1 MGHRA and CDR2 YSYEKL. The germline V and J ends were trimmed by 1 base and 2 bases, with 11 bases remaining between them. The CDR3 runs 16 residues. The CDR3 is CASSQGGRTNTGELFF. CDR3 nucleotide sequence: TGCGCCAGCAGCCAAGGGGGGAGGACCAACACCGGGGAGCTGTTTTTT.

Of note for this clone: Distinct nucleotide sequences in the sample also encode this CDR3. The chain has TRBV18 and TRBJ1-1, with TRBD1 as a possible D gene (6 bases). The CDR3 has 15 amino acids. The germline V and J ends were trimmed by 0 bases and 5 bases, with 13 bases remaining between them. The V gene's germline CDR1 is KGHSH and CDR2 LQKENI. CDR3 region: CASSPPQGGDTEAFF. CDR3 bases: TGTGCCAGCTCACCACCTCAAGGGGGGGATACTGAAGCTTTCTTT. Using reference TRBV18 and TRBJ1-1 for the parts outside the CDR3, the full variable domain is NAGVMQNPRHLVRRRGQEARLRCSPMKGHSHVYWYRQLPEEGLKFMVYLQKENIIDESGMPKERFSAEFPKEGPSILRIQQVVRGDSAAYFCASSPPQGGDTEAFFGQGTRLTVV.

The rearrangement uses TRBV30 and TRBJ1-2, with no clear D. This CDR3 has 12 amino acids. Germline-derived CDR1 and CDR2 are GTSNPN and SVGIG (reference sequence). Trimming cost V 8 bases and J 7 bases, with 17 bases left between them. The DNA for the CDR3 is TGTGCCGGAAGTTTGAGGTACGGTGGCTACACCTTC. Residues: CAGSLRYGGYTF.

This clone was seen a handful of times. Other DNA sequences in the sample encode the same CDR3. The chain joins TRBV5-1 to TRBJ1-4; 9 bases are shared with TRBD1. The CDR3 totals 15 residues. V dropped 0 bases and J dropped 8; count of bases not matched to a gene: 5. Germline CDR1 reads SGHRS; CDR2 reads YFSETQ. The CDR3 region has the DNA TGCGCCAGCAGCTTGGCCGGACAGGGGAACGAAAAACTGTTTTTT. Amino acid sequence: CASSLAGQGNEKLFF.

The genes are TRBV7-7 and TRBJ1-1; TRBD1 is a possible D gene (5 bases). Trimming left V 2 bases short and J 1 base short, with 5 bases between. From germline, CDR1 is SSHAT and CDR2 FNYEAQ (reference sequence). CDR3 size: 13 residues. CDR3 sequence (DNA): TGTGCCAGCAGCTTAACAGGGAACACTGAAGCTTTCTTT. Translating it yields CASSLTGNTEAFF.

This rearrangement joins TRBV2 to TRBJ2-2; D is unresolved. The germline gives CDR1 SNHLY, CDR2 FYNNEI. Trimming shortened V by 4 bases and J by 4 bases, and 4 bases separated the two germline ends. CDR3 length: 12 residues. DNA of the CDR3: TGTGCCAGCAGTGTGAGCACCGGGGAGCTGTTTTTT. Translated: CASSVSTGELFF.

This chain uses TRBV7-6 with TRBJ2-5; tentatively, D is TRBD2 (6 bases). CDR1 and CDR2 from the germline V gene are SGHVS and FNYEAQ. There are 12 residues in the CDR3. V lost 5 bases, J lost 4 bases, and 8 bases lay in between. The CDR3 loop reads CASSRRGETQYF. The CDR3 nucleotides read TGTGCCAGCAGCCGGCGGGGAGAGACCCAGTACTTC.

V usage is TRBV5-4 and J usage is TRBJ2-3; 8 bases map to TRBD1. Germline values: CDR1 SGHNT, CDR2 YYREEE (reference sequence). The V segment lost 4 bases and the J segment 0 bases; nucleotides outside the gene matches: 4. This CDR3 spans 15 amino acids. The CDR3 nucleotides read TGTGCCAGCAGCGACCGGACAGGGAGCACAGATACGCAGTATTTT. It specifies CASSDRTGSTDTQYF.

Here the CDR3 reads CASRIDRGALSPLHF. Here the CDR3 DNA reads TGTGCCAGCAGAATTGACAGGGGGGCTCTCTCACCCCTCCACTTT. This chain connects TRBV28 to TRBJ1-6, with 9 bases lining up with TRBD1. V lost 6 bases to trimming and J lost 10 bases; unmatched junction nucleotides: 10. CDR1 is MDHEN, CDR2 SYDVKM, per germline. The CDR3 has 15 amino acids.

V gene TRBV14 combines with J gene TRBJ2-1; TRBD2 agrees at 11 bases. Germline CDR1 and CDR2: SGHDN and FVKESK. V was pared by 4 bases and J by 8 bases, with 13 bases of the junction left unmatched. This CDR3 spans 17 amino acids. CDR3 sequence reads: CASSPSLLAGEDDEQFF. CDR3 in DNA: TGTGCCAGCAGCCCCTCGCTACTAGCGGGGGAAGACGATGAGCAGTTCTTC.

V is TRBV6-5 and J is TRBJ1-2; 7 positions agree with TRBD1. The CDR3 totals 14 residues. The V gene end was trimmed by 0 bases and the J gene end by 8 bases; junction bases not matched to a gene: 6. Germline V CDR1 and CDR2: MNHEY, SVGAGI. Here the CDR3 reads CASSYSSRGSGYTF. As DNA, the CDR3 is TGTGCCAGCAGTTACTCGTCCAGGGGGAGCGGCTACACCTTC.